This T cell receptor beta chain stems from a study of cytomegalovirus exposure and HLA in healthy donors. The study's findings and limits: Presence/absence comparisons presumed near-even sequencing depth among donors. What a later analysis reportedly showed was that an Asian-associated ancestry cluster had fewer N-insertions than the approximately 700-donor mean. Some V segments, TRBV6-2 and TRBV6-3 among them, were indistinguishable and were therefore excluded. When analyzed later, a missense DCLRE1C variant was found to be linked to TCR beta V- and J-gene trimming.

For this clone: Its target is not known.

This PCR relied on a set of 60 Vbeta primers and 13 Jbeta primers. Measured with immunoSEQ multiplex PCR; TCRdb has only the in-frame clones, and not every one. The sample shows approximately 180,000 clones, 75% to 85% of them seen only once. The length of the CDR3 is 13 residues. Trimming took 5 bases from V and 4 from J; bases not matched to a gene: 6. Germline V lookup: CDR1 SQVTM, CDR2 ANQGSEA. Sequences were obtained from PBMCs. The chain has TRBV29-1 and TRBJ1-1; 8 nucleotides line up with TRBD1. This TCR was recovered from a woman between 25 and 40 years old in good health and CMV-seropositive. For the CDR3, the DNA is TGCAGCGTTCGGACAGGGAGCGGCACTGAAGCTTTCTTT. As protein: CSVRTGSGTEAFF.